The sequence of this T cell receptor (beta chain) was determined in a study of radiotherapy plus CTLA-4 blockade in lung cancer. The repertoire was sequenced with immunoSEQ multiplex PCR; TCRdb's copy has only in-frame clones and lacks some. The sample lists about 93,000 clones; approximately 86% were seen once. This CDR3 spans 15 amino acids. Trimming removed 2 bases from V and 9 bases from J; junction bases left unmatched: 11. The germline CDR1 and CDR2 sequences are SGHRS and YFSETQ. The chain employs TRBV5-1 and TRBJ1-5; 7 bases map to TRBD1. The source material was peripheral blood, sampled from a patient treated with radiotherapy plus ipilimumab. The receptor was isolated from a human donor with non-small cell lung cancer that progressed on radiotherapy plus ipilimumab. The CDR3 loop is CASSLSAGGGWPQHF. The CDR3 nucleotides read TGCGCCAGCAGCTTATCGGCAGGGGGAGGTTGGCCCCAGCATTTT.